Listed here are 29 T cell receptor beta chains from one sample, sequenced in a study of blood T cell repertoires in COVID-19. Using immunoSEQ multiplex PCR, the repertoire was profiled, and TCRdb retains in-frame clones only, with some absent. Of about 80,000 clones listed, approximately 85% are singletons. The sequenced material came from peripheral blood. The origin of the receptors is a man in his fifties or sixties with COVID-19, enrolled during active disease.

This chain connects TRBV21-1 to TRBJ1-1; the table gives TRBD1 as D, unverified against the DNA. TRBV21-1 is shown as a pseudogene. This CDR3 region has 12 residues. The DNA for the CDR3 is TGTGCCAGCAGGACAGGGGTGGCTGAAGCTTTCTTT. Its protein product is CASRTGVAEAFF.

The chain combines TRBV9 with TRBJ2-2; 8 positions agree with TRBD1. V was pared by 3 bases and J by 0 bases, with 1 base of the junction left unmatched. CDR1 is SGDLS, CDR2 YYNGEE, per germline. The CDR3 runs 15 residues. CDR3 coding DNA: TGTGCCAGCAGCGGGACAGGGACGAACACCGGGGAGCTGTTTTTT. Residues: CASSGTGTNTGELFF.

V usage is TRBV5-1 and J usage is TRBJ2-2; 8 bases agree with TRBD1. This CDR3 comprises 15 residues. The germline CDR1 and CDR2 sequences are SGHRS and YFSETQ. V gave up 7 bases and J gave up 5 bases; unmatched junction bases: 10. The CDR3 here is CASQWGNRGTGELFF. CDR3 sequence (DNA): TGCGCCAGCCAATGGGGGAACAGGGGGACCGGGGAGCTGTTTTTT. The variable domain in full, with the rest retrieved from reference TRBV5-1 and TRBJ2-2, is KAGVTQTPRYLIKTRGQQVTLSCSPISGHRSVSWYQQTPGQGLQFLFEYFSETQRNKGNFPGRFSGRQFSNSRSEMNVSTLELGDSALYLCASQWGNRGTGELFFGEGSRLTVL.

In nucleotides, the CDR3 is TGTGCCAGCAGCCAAGAGTGGCTAGCGAACCATGAGCAGTTCTTC. It specifies CASSQEWLANHEQFF. V gene TRBV3-1 (or the pseudogene TRBV3-2) combines with J gene TRBJ2-1; possible D gene TRBD2, 6 bases. CDR3 length: 15 residues. The germline V and J ends were trimmed by 0 bases and 8 bases, with 14 bases remaining between them. Germline-derived CDR1 and CDR2 are LGHDT and YNNKEL (reference sequence).

The chain uses TRBV5-1 and TRBJ2-7, with 16 bases matching TRBD2. The ends lost 0 bases at V and 6 bases at J; junction bases unmatched: 3. Germline V CDR1 and CDR2: SGHRS, YFSETQ. The CDR3 is 16 amino acids. The DNA of the CDR3 is TGCGCCAGCAGCTTGGGGGGACTAGCGGGAGGGCGCGAGCAGTACTTC. It yields the protein CASSLGGLAGGREQYF. The full variable domain, its missing parts supplied by reference TRBV5-1 and TRBJ2-7, is KAGVTQTPRYLIKTRGQQVTLSCSPISGHRSVSWYQQTPGQGLQFLFEYFSETQRNKGNFPGRFSGRQFSNSRSEMNVSTLELGDSALYLCASSLGGLAGGREQYFGPGTRLTVT.

This rearrangement joins TRBV18 to TRBJ1-2; no clear D. V was shortened by 3 bases and J by 8 bases, with 16 bases between the two germline ends. CDR3 size: 14 residues. Germline CDR1 KGHSH, CDR2 LQKENI. The CDR3 reads CASSPQEGSGGYTF. CDR3 DNA sequence: TGTGCCAGCTCACCCCAAGAGGGCTCCGGGGGCTACACCTTC.

A word on this clone: Sequence at one end of the junction differs from germline and may be a read error. The rearrangement links TRBV7-7 to TRBJ1-5; D not certain. CDR1 and CDR2 (germline): SSHAT, FNYEAQ (reference sequence). The CDR3 has 13 amino acids. CDR3 region: CASSSGVNQPQHF. As DNA, the CDR3 is TGTGCTAGCAGTTCGGGTGTAAATCAGCCCCAGCATTTT.

The chain has TRBV7-2 and TRBJ2-1; 8 nucleotides line up with TRBD2. In germline, CDR1 is SGHTA, CDR2 FQGNSA. This CDR3 contains 14 residues. V lost 5 bases and J lost 8; bases outside the gene matches: 8. CDR3 coding DNA: TGTGCCAGCAGCGCCGGGACTAGTTCACATGAGCAGTTCTTC. Translation: CASSAGTSSHEQFF. Variable domain in full (rest from reference TRBV7-2 and TRBJ2-1): GAGVSQSPSNKVTEKGKDVELRCDPISGHTALYWYRQSLGQGLEFLIYFQGNSAPDKSGLPSDRFSAERTGGSVSTLTIQRTQQEDSAVYLCASSAGTSSHEQFFGPGTRLTVL.

The rearrangement links TRBV7-3 to TRBJ1-2; 7 bases fit TRBD1. CDR3 length equals 15 residues. Trimming removed 3 bases from V and 7 bases from J; junction bases left unmatched: 11. Per germline, CDR1 SGHTA and CDR2 FQGTGA. CDR3 in amino acids: CASSFLGGEVSGYTF. CDR3 nucleotide sequence: TGTGCCAGCAGCTTTCTAGGGGGCGAAGTGAGTGGCTACACCTTC.

The gene calls are TRBV6-6 and TRBJ2-3; the match to TRBD1 covers 8 bases. J gave up 9 bases and V 7 bases, and 12 bases lay outside the gene matches. The CDR3 is made up of 14 amino acids. Germline lookup yields CDR1 MNHNY and CDR2 SVGAGI (reference sequence). The CDR3 DNA follows: TGTGCCAGCATGACAGGGGAGATAGGGCGGACGCAGTATTTT. Amino acids: CASMTGEIGRTQYF.

This clone has a handful of counts. CDR3: CSVLGGGTEAFF. CDR3 DNA sequence: TGCAGCGTTCTAGGGGGGGGCACTGAAGCTTTCTTT. The V gene is TRBV29-1, the J gene TRBJ1-1, with D maybe TRBD1 (6 bases). Germline V gene lookup returns CDR1 SQVTM and CDR2 ANQGSEA. The CDR3 is 12 amino acids. Trimming left V 5 bases short and J 4 bases short, with 11 bases between. Full variable domain (rest looked up from reference TRBV29-1 and TRBJ1-1): SAVISQKPSRDICQRGTSLTIQCQVDSQVTMMFWYRQQPGQSLTLIATANQGSEATYESGFVIDKFPISRPNLTFSTLTVSNMSPEDSSIYLCSVLGGGTEAFFGQGTRLTVV.

The rearrangement links TRBV6-6 to TRBJ2-5; perhaps TRBD2 as D (5 bases). Germline values: CDR1 MNHNY, CDR2 SVGAGI (reference sequence). The ends were cut back, 7 bases at V and 4 bases at J, with 10 bases in the middle. CDR3 size: 12 residues. The CDR3 loop reads CASKSGGETQYF. The CDR3 DNA follows: TGTGCCAGCAAGAGCGGAGGAGAGACCCAGTACTTC.

This clone was seen a single time. The chain joins TRBV2 to TRBJ2-1; possible D gene TRBD1, 5 bases. The germline V gene encodes CDR1 SNHLY and CDR2 FYNNEI. V lost 4 bases to trimming and J lost 2 bases, with 9 bases between them. There are 14 residues in the CDR3. The CDR3 reads CASSGGRTYNEQFF. CDR3 nucleotide sequence: TGTGCCAGCAGTGGGGGCAGGACCTACAATGAGCAGTTCTTC.

The chain has TRBV24-1 and TRBJ2-3; 9 bases agree with TRBD1. Trimming cost V 3 bases and J 3 bases; bases outside gene matches: 6. Germline loops: CDR1 KGHDR, CDR2 SFDVKD. The CDR3 is 16 amino acids. The CDR3 region has the DNA TGTGCCACCAGTGATCCTTGGGACAGGGTAACAGATACGCAGTATTTT. This codes for CATSDPWDRVTDTQYF.

This clone was seen just once. J is TRBJ1-6 and V is TRBV3-1 (or the pseudogene TRBV3-2); 9 bases agree with TRBD1. V lost 4 bases, J lost 8 bases, and 6 bases stayed unmatched. CDR3 size: 15 residues. Germline CDR1 is LGHDT and CDR2 is YNNKEL (reference sequence). DNA of the CDR3: TGTGCCAGCAGCCCTCAGGGACAGGGCTATTCACCCCTCCACTTT. Residues: CASSPQGQGYSPLHF.

V and J are TRBV28 and TRBJ2-7, with 9 bases matching TRBD2. The CDR3 runs 16 residues. J was trimmed by 0 bases and V by 2 bases; bases with no gene match: 5. Germline CDR1 is MDHEN and CDR2 is SYDVKM. The CDR3 DNA is TGTGCCAGCAGTTTAGACCTAGCGGGGACCTCCTACGAGCAGTACTTC. As protein: CASSLDLAGTSYEQYF.

The chain carries TRBV13 and TRBJ2-6, with 9 bases fitting TRBD1. Germline assignment: CDR1 PRHDT and CDR2 FYEKMQ (reference sequence). This CDR3 has 18 residues. Unmatched junction bases numbered 7, after V lost 4 bases and J lost 0 bases. For the CDR3, the DNA is TGTGCCAGCAGCTCCCGGGACAGGGTAGTCTCTGGGGCCAACGTCCTGACTTTC. It codes for CASSSRDRVVSGANVLTF.

This sequence joins TRBV5-6 and TRBJ1-6, with 10 bases matching TRBD1. CDR3 length: 14 amino acids. Germline V gene data show CDR1 as SGHDT and CDR2 as YYEEEE. Trimming cost V 5 bases and J 8 bases; bases outside gene matches: 4. DNA for the CDR3: TGTGCCAGCAGTTGGGACAGGGGCGATTCACCCCTCCACTTT. Translating it yields CASSWDRGDSPLHF.

The sample holds many counts of this clone. The genes are TRBV7-2 and TRBJ2-7, with 9 bases identical to TRBD2. The germline V gene encodes CDR1 SGHTA and CDR2 FQGNSA. V was pared by 4 bases and J by 4 bases, with 8 bases of the junction left unmatched. The CDR3 is made up of 15 amino acids. DNA of the CDR3: TGTGCCAGCAGCTCCTTTGCGGGAGGGACATACGAGCAGTACTTC. Its protein is CASSSFAGGTYEQYF.

This chain links TRBV5-4 with TRBJ1-1; possibly TRBD1 for D (6 bases). This CDR3 contains 15 residues. Trimming shortened V by 1 base and J by 0 bases, and 10 bases separated the two germline ends. Looked up from germline, CDR1 is SGHNT and CDR2 is YYREEE (reference sequence). CDR3 coding DNA: TGTGCCAGCAGCTTGTTAGGACAGTTGAACACTGAAGCTTTCTTT. Its protein product is CASSLLGQLNTEAFF.

The CDR3 coding sequence is TGTGCCAGCAGCAAAGTAAGGAGTAAAAACCAAGAGACCCAGTACTTC. Its translation: CASSKVRSKNQETQYF. This chain links TRBV21-1 with TRBJ2-5; no DNA check was done on the table's D call, TRBD2. TRBV21-1 is listed as a pseudogene. This CDR3 contains 16 residues.

For the CDR3, the DNA is TGCGCCAGCCACGACGGGGGAAACTCACCCCTCCACTTT. Its translation is CASHDGGNSPLHF. V gene TRBV5-1 combines with J gene TRBJ1-6; D is possibly TRBD1 (5 bases). Per the germline V gene, CDR1 is SGHRS and CDR2 is YFSETQ. This CDR3 spans 13 amino acids. V was pared by 7 bases and J by 10 bases, with 15 bases between.

This chain connects TRBV7-2 to TRBJ1-6, with D unclear. Germline loops: CDR1 SGHTA, CDR2 FQGNSA. The CDR3 spans 15 residues. The germline V and J ends were trimmed by 1 base and 6 bases, with 10 bases remaining between them. The CDR3 loop reads CASSLVAGSNSPLHF. The CDR3 DNA is TGTGCCAGCAGCTTAGTGGCAGGAAGTAATTCACCCCTCCACTTT.

The genes are TRBV7-2 and TRBJ1-4; a weak D match, TRBD1 (5 bases). V dropped 5 bases and J dropped 7 bases, with 11 bases sitting between them. This CDR3 comprises 13 residues. Germline assignment: CDR1 SGHTA and CDR2 FQGNSA. CDR3 protein: CASSLQGSEKLFF. In nucleotides, the CDR3 is TGTGCCAGCAGCCTCCAGGGTTCTGAAAAACTGTTTTTT.

The table lists this clone with a count of one. The chain's CDR3 is CASSQAPGQGAEKLFF. The CDR3 DNA reads TGCGCCAGCAGCCAAGCCCCGGGACAGGGGGCTGAAAAACTGTTTTTT. V gene TRBV4-1 combines with J gene TRBJ1-4; 12 bases map to TRBD1. V shed 1 base and J 7 bases; nucleotides not matched to a gene: 4. The V gene's germline CDR1 is MGHRA and CDR2 YSYEKL. The CDR3 covers 16 residues.

V is TRBV18 and J is TRBJ1-4, with 7 bases that match TRBD1. The CDR3 is 13 amino acids. Trimming took 6 bases from V and 8 from J; bases not matched to a gene: 6. Germline loops: CDR1 KGHSH, CDR2 LQKENI. CDR3 DNA: TGTGCCAGCTCCCAATTACAGGGGGAAAAACTGTTTTTT. It encodes CASSQLQGEKLFF.

Concerning this clone: Other DNA sequences in this specimen translate into the identical CDR3. V gene TRBV28 combines with J gene TRBJ2-6; tentatively, D is TRBD1 (6 bases). V lost 6 bases and J 4 bases, leaving 13 bases between the germline ends. CDR1 is MDHEN and CDR2 is SYDVKM in the germline V gene. This CDR3 comprises 15 residues. CDR3 bases: TGTGCCAGCAGCCTAGGGGGATCAGGGGCCAACGTCCTGACTTTC. Its translation is CASSLGGSGANVLTF.

V usage is TRBV7-9 and J usage is TRBJ2-1, with TRBD2 identical over 8 bases. The germline V gene encodes CDR1 SEHNR and CDR2 FQNEAQ (reference sequence). V lost 2 bases to trimming and J lost 8 bases; unmatched junction nucleotides: 11. The CDR3 covers 16 residues. For the CDR3, the DNA is TGTGCCAGCAGCTTATTCGGGAGGGCCAGAAAGGATGAGCAGTTCTTC. Protein product: CASSLFGRARKDEQFF.

The rearrangement uses TRBV7-2 and TRBJ2-7, with TRBD2 matching over 9 bases. CDR1 and CDR2 (germline): SGHTA, FQGNSA. J lost 4 bases, V lost 5 bases, and 9 bases had no gene match. The CDR3 has 15 amino acids. The CDR3 DNA follows: TGTGCCAGCAGCACCGGACTAGCGAACCTTTACGAGCAGTACTTC. The encoded protein is CASSTGLANLYEQYF.